Below, 26 T cell receptor beta chains from the same sample are listed, as sequenced in a study of graft-versus-host responses after intestinal transplantation. TCRdb's copy holds only in-frame clones and misses some; the assay was immunoSEQ multiplex PCR. The repertoire holds thousands of clones, with less than 90% as singletons. The graft tissue was processed, and this released both intraepithelial and lamina propria lymphocytes. The sample in question was ileum tissue, obtained 156 days after intestinal transplant. The source is a human patient who received an intestinal transplant, so some T cells may come from the graft donor.

The chain has TRBV6-6 and TRBJ2-1; 10 nucleotides agree with TRBD1. The germline V gene has CDR1 MNHNY and CDR2 SVGAGI (reference sequence). The CDR3 length is 16 residues. The ends lost 5 bases at V and 7 bases at J; junction bases unmatched: 11. CDR3 amino acids: CASSPHAGQGENEQFF. CDR3 in DNA: TGTGCCAGCAGTCCCCATGCCGGACAGGGGGAGAATGAGCAGTTCTTC.

This clone was seen only a few times. The chain employs TRBV2 and TRBJ2-7; perhaps TRBD1 as D (6 bases). The CDR3 is 16 residues long. CDR1 and CDR2 (germline): SNHLY, FYNNEI. Trimming cost V 1 base and J 4 bases, with 17 bases left between them. The CDR3 DNA is TGTGCCAGCAGTGAAGGGACAGACTACTTTGCGTACGAGCAGTACTTC. It is translated as CASSEGTDYFAYEQYF. The entire variable domain, with the rest obtained from reference TRBV2 and TRBJ2-7, is as follows: EPEVTQTPSHQVTQMGQEVILRCVPISNHLYFYWYRQILGQKVEFLVSFYNNEISEKSEIFDDQFSVERPDGSNFTLKIRSTKLEDSAMYFCASSEGTDYFAYEQYFGPGTRLTVT.

In DNA, the CDR3 is TGTGCCAGCTCGCTAAGGACAGGGAACGATAATTCACCCCTCCACTTT. Amino acid sequence: CASSLRTGNDNSPLHF. The J gene is TRBJ1-6, the V gene TRBV18, with 8 bases aligning to TRBD1. J gave up 5 bases and V 6 bases, and 9 bases lay outside the gene matches. CDR1 and CDR2 from the germline V gene are KGHSH and LQKENI. The CDR3 sequence is 16 residues long.

The chain couples TRBV7-3 to TRBJ2-1; 11 positions match TRBD2. The germline V gene has CDR1 SGHTA and CDR2 FQGTGA. Trimming took 3 bases from V and 9 from J; bases not matched to a gene: 7. The CDR3 runs 15 residues. CDR3 sequence (DNA): TGTGCCAGCAGCTTTCTAGCGGGAGGATTTAGTGAGCAGTTCTTC. Amino acid sequence: CASSFLAGGFSEQFF.

This clone was detected once. The chain employs TRBV2 and TRBJ1-6; no clear D gene. The germline V gene encodes CDR1 SNHLY and CDR2 FYNNEI. This CDR3 is built from 11 residues. V was cut by 9 bases and J by 5 bases, with 5 bases left in between. CDR3 residues: CASSNNSPLHF. CDR3 sequence (DNA): TGTGCCAGTAGCAATAATTCACCCCTCCACTTT.

This clone is a singleton in its sample. The chain carries TRBV11-2 and TRBJ2-1, with D possibly being TRBD2 (7 bases). Trimming removed 3 bases at V and 8 bases at J, with 14 bases between. Germline CDR1 is SGHAT and CDR2 is FQNNGV. The CDR3 sequence is 14 residues long. The CDR3 region is CASSFTGRGDEQFF. The CDR3 nucleotides read TGTGCCAGCAGCTTCACTGGGAGGGGGGATGAGCAGTTCTTC.

This chain joins TRBV11-3 and TRBJ2-1; 7 bases line up with TRBD1. The CDR3 consists of 14 residues. Per the germline V gene, CDR1 is SGHNT and CDR2 is YENEEA. Trimming took 5 bases from V and 1 from J; bases not matched to a gene: 2. CDR3 sequence reads: CASSPQGSYNEQFF. For the CDR3, the DNA is TGTGCCAGCAGCCCACAGGGGTCCTACAATGAGCAGTTCTTC.

The V call is TRBV19, the J call TRBJ1-2, with TRBD1 as a possible D gene (6 bases). The CDR3 extends over 12 amino acids. Trimming took off 7 bases at V and 5 bases at J, with 11 bases between the two ends. The germline gives CDR1 LNHDA, CDR2 SQIVND (reference sequence). CDR3 bases: TGTGCCAGTACTCGGGACAAATATGGCTACACCTTC. Protein product: CASTRDKYGYTF.

This chain uses TRBV7-9 with TRBJ1-1; no reliable D call. The length of the CDR3 is 15 residues. V lost 1 base and J 1 base, leaving 10 bases between the germline ends. Germline CDR1 and CDR2: SEHNR and FQNEAQ (reference sequence). CDR3 residues: CASSLVQDGNTEAFF. CDR3 sequence (DNA): TGTGCCAGCAGCTTAGTACAAGATGGGAACACTGAAGCTTTCTTT.

The CDR3 bases are TGCGCCAGCAGTCAAAGGACAGGGTGCTACGAGCAGTACTTC. Protein: CASSQRTGCYEQYF. The rearrangement uses TRBV23-1 and TRBJ2-7; 8 bases agree with TRBD1. TRBV23-1 falls under the ORF class, with uncertain function. Trimming at V came to 2 bases and at J to 3 bases, leaving 3 bases not matched to a gene. The length of the CDR3 is 14 residues.

This chain uses TRBV27 with TRBJ1-2; TRBD1 aligns across 10 bases. The junction had 17 bases not matched to a gene; V was cut back by 5 bases and J by 8 bases. The CDR3 contains 17 residues. CDR1 is MNHEY, CDR2 SMNVEV, per germline (reference sequence). Written as DNA, the CDR3 is TGTGCCAGCAGTCCCATCCGCAAGACAGGGGGCGTAGGGGGCTACACCTTC. Translation: CASSPIRKTGGVGGYTF.

This chain uses TRBV7-2 with TRBJ2-7; TRBD1 matches 7 bases. The CDR3 covers 14 residues. After removal of 1 base from V and 7 bases from J, the junction contained 7 bases not matched to a gene. Germline V gene lookup returns CDR1 SGHTA and CDR2 FQGNSA. The CDR3 bases are TGTGCCAGCAGCTTAGATCCAAGGGGGCGGGAGCAGTACTTC. It specifies CASSLDPRGREQYF.

The chain has TRBV2 and TRBJ2-1, with 7 nucleotides matching TRBD2. Germline values: CDR1 SNHLY, CDR2 FYNNEI. The V segment lost 4 bases and the J segment 2 bases; nucleotides outside the gene matches: 2. The CDR3 loop spans 14 amino acids. DNA of the CDR3: TGTGCCAGCAGTGTGCGGGAGACCTACAATGAGCAGTTCTTC. Translation: CASSVRETYNEQFF.

As concerns this clone: Other DNA sequences of this sample code for an identical CDR3. The rearrangement joins TRBV5-4 to TRBJ1-5; D might be TRBD1 (6 bases). Germline V gene lookup returns CDR1 SGHNT and CDR2 YYREEE (reference sequence). The CDR3 is 16 amino acids. Deletions cut 6 bases from V and 2 bases from J, with 18 bases between. This chain's CDR3 is CASTLQGPGGNQPQHF. CDR3 in DNA: TGTGCCAGCACCCTACAGGGTCCAGGAGGCAATCAGCCCCAGCATTTT.

The chain combines TRBV10-1 with TRBJ1-2; 7 bases agree with TRBD1. The germline V gene encodes CDR1 WNHNN and CDR2 SYGVQD (reference sequence). V lost 6 bases, J lost 3 bases, and 4 bases stayed unmatched. The CDR3 runs to 13 residues. The CDR3 sequence: CASSADRDYGYTF. Written as DNA, the CDR3 is TGCGCCAGCAGCGCCGACAGGGACTATGGCTACACCTTC.

This chain links TRBV27 with TRBJ2-1; D uncertain. Trimming left V 4 bases short and J 3 bases short, with 13 bases between. The germline CDR1 and CDR2 sequences are MNHEY and SMNVEV (reference sequence). There are 15 residues in the CDR3. The CDR3 nucleotides are TGTGCCAGCAGTTCATTAGGACCCCTCTACAATGAGCAGTTCTTC. This encodes CASSSLGPLYNEQFF.

V and J are TRBV14 and TRBJ1-3, with 9 bases identical to TRBD1. The germline V gene has CDR1 SGHDN and CDR2 FVKESK. V lost 4 bases to trimming and J lost 2 bases; unmatched junction nucleotides: 3. The CDR3 is 15 amino acids. CDR3: CASSPTGGAGNTIYF. The DNA of the CDR3 is TGTGCCAGCAGCCCGACAGGGGGGGCTGGAAACACCATATATTTT.

The genes are TRBV7-2 and TRBJ1-6, with D perhaps TRBD1 (5 bases). The CDR3 is 15 residues long. CDR1 SGHTA and CDR2 FQGNSA come from the germline V gene. V was clipped by 1 base and J by 4 bases, with 8 bases between them. The DNA for the CDR3 is TGTGCCAGCAGCTTAGGGGAGGGGTATAATTCACCCCTCCACTTT. It yields the protein CASSLGEGYNSPLHF.

The J gene is TRBJ2-3, the V gene TRBV5-1, with D perhaps matching TRBD1 or TRBD2 (6 bases each). There are 13 residues in the CDR3. Germline CDR1 is SGHRS and CDR2 is YFSETQ. V was clipped by 7 bases and J by 2 bases, with 11 bases between them. CDR3 DNA sequence: TGCGCCAGCCGGGGGCCATACACAGATACGCAGTATTTT. Encoded protein: CASRGPYTDTQYF.

The chain recombines TRBV10-2 with TRBJ2-5; 9 positions match TRBD1. The DNA end lines up better with TRBJ2-7; the J call may be wrong. This CDR3 region has 14 residues. Germline CDR1 WSHSY, CDR2 SAAADI. The DNA of the CDR3 is TGCGCCAGCAAGCTGACAGGGGGCTCCTACGAGCAGTACTTC. This sequence encodes CASKLTGGSYEQYF.

The chain joins TRBV9 to TRBJ1-2; TRBD1 matches 8 bases. The CDR3 is 16 amino acids. The germline CDR1 and CDR2 sequences are SGDLS and YYNGEE. The J segment lost 0 bases and the V segment lost 4 bases, leaving 8 bases of the junction unmatched. The CDR3 bases are TGTGCCAGCAGCCCCCGACAGGGGAGGCCTAACTATGGCTACACCTTC. This codes for CASSPRQGRPNYGYTF. Based on the CDR3 plus reference TRBV9 and TRBJ1-2, the full variable domain is DSGVTQTPKHLITATGQRVTLRCSPRSGDLSVYWYQQSLDQGLQFLIQYYNGEERAKGNILERFSAQQFPDLHSELNLSSLELGDSALYFCASSPRQGRPNYGYTFGSGTRLTVV.

V is TRBV4-3 and J is TRBJ2-3, with 14 bases fitting TRBD2. Germline CDR1 and CDR2: LGHNA and YSLEER. The CDR3 is 18 residues long. The ends lost 3 bases at V and 4 bases at J; junction bases unmatched: 9. CDR3 coding DNA: TGCGCCAGCAGCCATAGAGCGACTAGCGGGGGGGCTCCAGATACGCAGTATTTT. Translated, it gives CASSHRATSGGAPDTQYF.

This clone was found once. The rearrangement links TRBV6-5 to TRBJ2-5; D might be TRBD2 (6 bases). Germline-derived CDR1 and CDR2 are MNHEY and SVGAGI. This CDR3 comprises 14 residues. Trimming shortened V by 3 bases and J by 2 bases, and 10 bases separated the two germline ends. The CDR3 nucleotides read TGTGCCAGCAGTTATTTCGGGGGACAAGAGACCCAGTACTTC. The encoded protein is CASSYFGGQETQYF.

The chain is built from TRBV19 and TRBJ2-1; 7 positions match TRBD2. The germline gives CDR1 LNHDA, CDR2 SQIVND (reference sequence). V lost 4 bases to trimming and J lost 8 bases; unmatched junction nucleotides: 2. The CDR3 is 12 amino acids. The CDR3 loop is CASSRGGDEQFF. The CDR3 bases are TGTGCCAGTAGTAGGGGAGGGGATGAGCAGTTCTTC. Based on the CDR3 plus reference TRBV19 and TRBJ2-1, the full variable domain is DGGITQSPKYLFRKEGQNVTLSCEQNLNHDAMYWYRQDPGQGLRLIYYSQIVNDFQKGDIAEGYSVSREKKESFPLTVTSAQKNPTAFYLCASSRGGDEQFFGPGTRLTVL.

CDR3 region: CAWMPTGGRYEQYF. The CDR3 nucleotides read TGTGCCTGGATGCCGACAGGGGGTCGGTACGAGCAGTACTTC. The chain couples TRBV30 to TRBJ2-7; 9 positions agree with TRBD1. Germline V gene lookup returns CDR1 GTSNPN and CDR2 SVGIG (reference sequence). The junction had 8 bases not matched to a gene; V was cut back by 4 bases and J by 4 bases. This CDR3 region has 14 residues. Looking up the rest from reference TRBV30 and TRBJ2-7 gives the full variable domain: SQTIHQWPATLVQPVGSPLSLECTVEGTSNPNLYWYRQAAGRGLQLLFYSVGIGQISSEVPQNLSASRPQDRQFILSSKKLLLSDSGFYLCAWMPTGGRYEQYFGPGTRLTVT.

The J gene is TRBJ2-7, the V gene TRBV30; 9 bases agree with TRBD1. Germline-derived CDR1 and CDR2 are GTSNPN and SVGIG (reference sequence). V trimming: 4 bases; J trimming: 5 bases; junction bases outside the gene matches: 3. CDR3 length: 12 residues. CDR3 region: CAWTDRGHEQYF. CDR3 DNA sequence: TGTGCCTGGACGGACAGGGGCCACGAGCAGTACTTC.